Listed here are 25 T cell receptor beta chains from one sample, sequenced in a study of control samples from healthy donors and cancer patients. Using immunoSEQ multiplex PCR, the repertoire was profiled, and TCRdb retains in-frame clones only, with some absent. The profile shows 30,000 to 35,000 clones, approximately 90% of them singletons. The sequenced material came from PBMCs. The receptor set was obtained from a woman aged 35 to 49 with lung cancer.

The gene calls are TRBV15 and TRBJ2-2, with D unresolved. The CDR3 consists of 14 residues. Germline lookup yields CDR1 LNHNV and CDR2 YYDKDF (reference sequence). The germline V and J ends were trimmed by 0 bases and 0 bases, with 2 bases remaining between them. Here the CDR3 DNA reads TGTGCCACCAGCAGAGAGCCGAACACCGGGGAGCTGTTTTTT. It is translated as CATSREPNTGELFF.

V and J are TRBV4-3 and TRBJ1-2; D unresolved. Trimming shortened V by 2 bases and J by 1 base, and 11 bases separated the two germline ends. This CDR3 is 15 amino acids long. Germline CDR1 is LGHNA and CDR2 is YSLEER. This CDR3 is CASSQTALFNYGYTF. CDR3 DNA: TGCGCCAGCAGCCAAACAGCGTTATTTAACTATGGCTACACCTTC.

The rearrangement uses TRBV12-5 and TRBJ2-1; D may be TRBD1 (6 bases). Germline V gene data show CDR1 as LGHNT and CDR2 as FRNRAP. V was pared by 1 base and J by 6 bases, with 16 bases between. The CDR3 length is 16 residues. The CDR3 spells CASGLDPTGSGNEQFF. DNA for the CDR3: TGTGCTAGTGGTTTGGACCCCACAGGGAGCGGCAATGAGCAGTTCTTC.

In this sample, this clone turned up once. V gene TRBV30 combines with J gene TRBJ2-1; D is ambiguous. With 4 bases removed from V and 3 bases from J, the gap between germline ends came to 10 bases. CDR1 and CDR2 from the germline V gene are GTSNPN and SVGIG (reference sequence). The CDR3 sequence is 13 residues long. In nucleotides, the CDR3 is TGTGCCTGGATGGTGTCTCTCTACAATGAGCAGTTCTTC. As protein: CAWMVSLYNEQFF.

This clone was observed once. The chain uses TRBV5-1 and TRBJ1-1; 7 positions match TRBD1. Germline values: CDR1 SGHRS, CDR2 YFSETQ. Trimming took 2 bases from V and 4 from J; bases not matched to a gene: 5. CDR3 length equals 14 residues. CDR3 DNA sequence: TGCGCCAGCAGCTTAAGGGGGCTGAGCACTGAAGCTTTCTTT. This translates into CASSLRGLSTEAFF. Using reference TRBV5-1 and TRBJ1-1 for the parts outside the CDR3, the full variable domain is KAGVTQTPRYLIKTRGQQVTLSCSPISGHRSVSWYQQTPGQGLQFLFEYFSETQRNKGNFPGRFSGRQFSNSRSEMNVSTLELGDSALYLCASSLRGLSTEAFFGQGTRLTVV.

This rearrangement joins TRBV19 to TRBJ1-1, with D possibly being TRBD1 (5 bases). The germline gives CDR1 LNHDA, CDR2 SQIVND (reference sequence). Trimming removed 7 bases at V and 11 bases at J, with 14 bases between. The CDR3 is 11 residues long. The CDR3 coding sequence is TGTGCCAGTAAAGAGGCTTGGGGGGCTTTCTTT. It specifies CASKEAWGAFF.

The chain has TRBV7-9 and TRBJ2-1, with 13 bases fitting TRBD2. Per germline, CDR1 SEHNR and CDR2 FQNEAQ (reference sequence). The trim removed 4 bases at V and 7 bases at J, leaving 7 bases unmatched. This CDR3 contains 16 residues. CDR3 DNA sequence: TGTGCCAGCAGCTCTACCACTAGCGGGGGGGTAAATGAGCAGTTCTTC. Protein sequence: CASSSTTSGGVNEQFF.

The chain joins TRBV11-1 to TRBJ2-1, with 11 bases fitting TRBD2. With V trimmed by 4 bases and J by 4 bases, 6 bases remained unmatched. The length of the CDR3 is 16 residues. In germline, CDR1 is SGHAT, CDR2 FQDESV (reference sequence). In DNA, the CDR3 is TGTGCCAGCAGCTCGACCGGGACTAGCGGTTACAATGAGCAGTTCTTC. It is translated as CASSSTGTSGYNEQFF.

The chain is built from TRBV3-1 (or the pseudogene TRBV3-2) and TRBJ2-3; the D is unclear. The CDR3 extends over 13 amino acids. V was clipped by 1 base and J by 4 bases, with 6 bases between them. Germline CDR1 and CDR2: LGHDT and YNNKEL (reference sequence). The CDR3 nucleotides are TGTGCCAGCAGCCAAGCTCTAGCAGATACGCAGTATTTT. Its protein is CASSQALADTQYF.

In nucleotides, the CDR3 is TGTGCCAGCAGCCACCTATACGACACAAAGAACCCCTACGAGCAGTACTTC. It encodes CASSHLYDTKNPYEQYF. The chain uses TRBV21-1 and TRBJ2-7; TRBD1, as called in the table, went unchecked against the DNA. TRBV21-1 is marked as a pseudogene. This CDR3 has 17 residues.

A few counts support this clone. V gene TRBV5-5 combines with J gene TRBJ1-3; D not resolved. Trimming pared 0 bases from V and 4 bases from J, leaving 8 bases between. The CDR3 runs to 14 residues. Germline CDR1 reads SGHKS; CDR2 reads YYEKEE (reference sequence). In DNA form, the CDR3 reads TGTGCCAGCAGCTTGGGGGTATCGGGAAACACCATATATTTT. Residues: CASSLGVSGNTIYF.

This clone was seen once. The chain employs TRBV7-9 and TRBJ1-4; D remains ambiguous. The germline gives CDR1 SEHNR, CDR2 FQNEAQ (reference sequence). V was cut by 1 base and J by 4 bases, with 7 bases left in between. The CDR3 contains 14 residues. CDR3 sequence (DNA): TGTGCCAGCAGCTTAGGGGGTAATAATGAAAAACTGTTTTTT. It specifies CASSLGGNNEKLFF.

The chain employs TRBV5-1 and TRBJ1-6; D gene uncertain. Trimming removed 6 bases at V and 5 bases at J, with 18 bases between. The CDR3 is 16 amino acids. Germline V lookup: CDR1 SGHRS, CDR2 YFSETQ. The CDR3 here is CASTPFELGDNSPLHF. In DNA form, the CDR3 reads TGCGCCAGCACCCCTTTCGAGCTTGGGGATAATTCACCCCTCCACTTT.

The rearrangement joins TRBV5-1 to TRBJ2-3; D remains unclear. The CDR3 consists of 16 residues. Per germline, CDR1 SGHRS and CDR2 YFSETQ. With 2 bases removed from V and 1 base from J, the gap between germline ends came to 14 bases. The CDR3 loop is CASSFSESKGTDTQYF. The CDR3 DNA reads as TGCGCCAGCAGCTTTTCCGAAAGTAAGGGCACAGATACGCAGTATTTT.

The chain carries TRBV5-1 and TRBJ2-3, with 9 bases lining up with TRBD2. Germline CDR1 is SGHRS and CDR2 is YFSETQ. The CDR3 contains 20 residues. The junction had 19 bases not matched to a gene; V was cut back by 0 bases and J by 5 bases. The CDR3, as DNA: TGCGCCAGCAGCTTGGTTCATTCCAGCGGGGGGCCCCTGGGGTTAGATACGCAGTATTTT. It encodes CASSLVHSSGGPLGLDTQYF. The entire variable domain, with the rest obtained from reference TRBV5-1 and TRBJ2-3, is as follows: KAGVTQTPRYLIKTRGQQVTLSCSPISGHRSVSWYQQTPGQGLQFLFEYFSETQRNKGNFPGRFSGRQFSNSRSEMNVSTLELGDSALYLCASSLVHSSGGPLGLDTQYFGPGTRLTVL.

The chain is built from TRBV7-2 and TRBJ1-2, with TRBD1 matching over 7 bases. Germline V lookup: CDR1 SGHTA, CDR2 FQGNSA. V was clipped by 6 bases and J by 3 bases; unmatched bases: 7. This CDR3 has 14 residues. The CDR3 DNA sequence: TGTGCCAGCAGTTCCAGGGGGGGGGACTATGGCTACACCTTC. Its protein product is CASSSRGGDYGYTF.

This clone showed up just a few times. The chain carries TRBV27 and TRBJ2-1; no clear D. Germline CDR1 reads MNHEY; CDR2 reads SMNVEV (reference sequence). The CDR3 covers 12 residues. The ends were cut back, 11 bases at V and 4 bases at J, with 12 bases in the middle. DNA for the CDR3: TGTGCCGTAAGCAAAGGGTACAATGAGCAGTTCTTC. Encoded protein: CAVSKGYNEQFF.

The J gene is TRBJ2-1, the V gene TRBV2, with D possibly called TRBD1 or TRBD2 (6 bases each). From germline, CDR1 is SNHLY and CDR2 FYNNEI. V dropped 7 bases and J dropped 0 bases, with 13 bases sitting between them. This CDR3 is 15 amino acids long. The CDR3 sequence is CASIRGRSSYNEQFF. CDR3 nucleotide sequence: TGTGCCAGCATCCGGGGGCGGAGCTCCTACAATGAGCAGTTCTTC.

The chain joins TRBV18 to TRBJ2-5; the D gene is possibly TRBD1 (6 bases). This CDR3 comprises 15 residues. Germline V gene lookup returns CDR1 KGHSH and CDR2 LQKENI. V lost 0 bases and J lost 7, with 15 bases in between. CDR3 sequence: CASSPPGSGAWTQYF. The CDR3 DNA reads TGTGCCAGCTCACCACCAGGATCAGGGGCGTGGACCCAGTACTTC.

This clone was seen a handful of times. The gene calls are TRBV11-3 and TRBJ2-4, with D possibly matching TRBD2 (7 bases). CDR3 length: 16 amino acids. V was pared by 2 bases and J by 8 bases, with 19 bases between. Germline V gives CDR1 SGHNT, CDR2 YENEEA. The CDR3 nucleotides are TGTGCCAGCAGCTTATTACGGGGGGCTTCGGGACACATTCAGTACTTC. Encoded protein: CASSLLRGASGHIQYF.

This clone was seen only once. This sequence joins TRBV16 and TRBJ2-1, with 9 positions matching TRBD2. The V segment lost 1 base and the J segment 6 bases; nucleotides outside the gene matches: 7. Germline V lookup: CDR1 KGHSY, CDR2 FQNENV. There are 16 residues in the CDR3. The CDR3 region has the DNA TGTGCCAGCAGCCAATTGTCTAGCGGGGCGGGCAATGAGCAGTTCTTC. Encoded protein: CASSQLSSGAGNEQFF.

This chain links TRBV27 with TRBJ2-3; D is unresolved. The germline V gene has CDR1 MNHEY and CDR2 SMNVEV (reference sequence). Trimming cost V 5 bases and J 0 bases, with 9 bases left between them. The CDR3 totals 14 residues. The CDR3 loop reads CASSLELSTDTQYF. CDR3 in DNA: TGTGCCAGCAGTCTAGAACTTAGCACAGATACGCAGTATTTT.

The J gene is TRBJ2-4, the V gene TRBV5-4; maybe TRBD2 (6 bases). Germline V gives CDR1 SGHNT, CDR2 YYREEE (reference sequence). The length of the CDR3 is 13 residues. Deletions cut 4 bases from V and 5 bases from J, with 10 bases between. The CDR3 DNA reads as TGTGCCAGCAGCGTAACGGGGGAAAACATTCAGTACTTC. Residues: CASSVTGENIQYF.

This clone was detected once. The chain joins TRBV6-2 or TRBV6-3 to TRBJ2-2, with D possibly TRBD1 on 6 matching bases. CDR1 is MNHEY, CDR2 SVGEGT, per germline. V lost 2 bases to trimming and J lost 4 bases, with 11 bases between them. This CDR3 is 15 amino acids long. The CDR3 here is CASSYGGVGTGELFF. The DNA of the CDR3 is TGTGCCAGCAGTTACGGGGGCGTAGGCACCGGGGAGCTGTTTTTT.

For the CDR3, the DNA is TGTGCCATCAGTGAGAGCACCATTTCTTTTTGGTATGGCTACACCTTC. Its protein product is CAISESTISFWYGYTF. This rearrangement joins TRBV10-3 to TRBJ1-2, with D hard to call. Deletions cut 2 bases from V and 5 bases from J, with 18 bases between. Germline-derived CDR1 and CDR2 are ENHRY and SYGVKD. The CDR3 spans 16 residues.